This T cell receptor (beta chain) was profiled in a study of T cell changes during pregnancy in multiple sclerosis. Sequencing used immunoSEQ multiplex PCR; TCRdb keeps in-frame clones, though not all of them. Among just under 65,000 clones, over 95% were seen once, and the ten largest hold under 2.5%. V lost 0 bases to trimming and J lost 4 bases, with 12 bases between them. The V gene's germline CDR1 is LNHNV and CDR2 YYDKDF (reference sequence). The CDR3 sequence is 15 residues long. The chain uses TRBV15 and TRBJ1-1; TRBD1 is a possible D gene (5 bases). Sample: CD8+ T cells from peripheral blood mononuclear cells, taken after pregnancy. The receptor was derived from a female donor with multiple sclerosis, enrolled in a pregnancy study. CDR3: CATSRETGSVTEAFF. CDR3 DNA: TGTGCCACCAGCAGAGAAACAGGCTCGGTCACTGAAGCTTTCTTT.